These 27 T cell receptor beta chains were sequenced from one sample in a study of blood T cells in healthy people across ages. With a J-beta primer mix and a sample-barcoded 5' primer, a second PCR ran about 6 to 11 cycles. TCRdb recomputed calls from the 5' RACE reads with MiXCR, one row per CDR3 protein. Here the sample spans about 2 million distinct CDR3 sequences, approximately 50% being singletons. The sample taken for sequencing was blood. The receptors come from a middle-aged woman in good health.

This clonotype has a handful of counts. The chain joins TRBV20-1 to TRBJ2-5, with 9 bases lining up with TRBD2. V lost 3 bases to trimming and J lost 5 bases; unmatched junction nucleotides: 7. Germline-derived CDR1 and CDR2 are DFQATT and SNEGSKA (reference sequence). The CDR3 spans 14 residues. In DNA, the CDR3 is TGCAGTGCTAGTTACCTAGCGGGGACTGAGACCCAGTACTTC. Its translation: CSASYLAGTETQYF.

This clonotype was found a few times. This chain links TRBV6-5 with TRBJ1-6; unclear D gene. V dropped 2 bases and J dropped 4 bases, with 12 bases sitting between them. The V gene's germline CDR1 is MNHEY and CDR2 SVGAGI. The CDR3 consists of 16 residues. The CDR3 spells CASSYEPDGYNSPLHF. CDR3 nucleotides: TGTGCCAGCAGTTACGAGCCAGACGGATATAATTCACCCCTCCACTTT.

This clonotype was counted a few times. The chain recombines TRBV4-1 with TRBJ2-5; 9 bases are shared with TRBD2. After removal of 0 bases from V and 1 base from J, the junction contained 6 bases not matched to a gene. Looked up from germline, CDR1 is MGHRA and CDR2 is YSYEKL. This CDR3 comprises 17 residues. The CDR3 nucleotides are TGCGCCAGCAGCCAAGAGGCGCTAGCGGGGCTCCAAGAGACCCAGTACTTC. Translated: CASSQEALAGLQETQYF.

The chain carries TRBV6-1 and TRBJ2-4; D ambiguous. Trimming stripped 4 bases from V and 9 bases from J, with 13 bases between. Germline V gene sequence: CDR1 MNHNS, CDR2 SASEGT. CDR3 size: 13 residues. The CDR3 reads CASSVRADGIQYF. The CDR3 DNA follows: TGTGCCAGCAGTGTTCGCGCTGACGGCATTCAGTACTTC.

This clonotype was recorded a few times. The gene calls are TRBV28 and TRBJ1-2, with D perhaps TRBD1 (6 bases). Trimming stripped 10 bases from V and 6 bases from J, with 15 bases between. Germline V gives CDR1 MDHEN, CDR2 SYDVKM. This CDR3 has 12 residues. The chain's CDR3 is CAIDQGSHGYTF. DNA of the CDR3: TGTGCCATTGATCAGGGGAGTCATGGCTACACCTTC.

The gene calls are TRBV5-5 and TRBJ2-1; no firm D call. This CDR3 has 12 amino acids. Germline-derived CDR1 and CDR2 are SGHKS and YYEKEE (reference sequence). Between the trimmed V and J ends, which lost 1 base and 5 bases, there was a span of 4 bases. This CDR3 reads CASSLIHNEQFF. For the CDR3, the DNA is TGTGCCAGCAGCTTGATCCACAATGAGCAGTTCTTC.

V is TRBV7-9 and J is TRBJ2-7, with D perhaps TRBD1 (6 bases). Germline CDR1 reads SEHNR; CDR2 reads FQNEAQ (reference sequence). The V gene lost 4 bases and the J gene lost 7 bases, with 17 bases spanning the gap. The CDR3 runs to 14 residues. CDR3 bases: TGTGCCAGCAGCTCTCAGGGGTTCGATGCAGAGCAGTACTTC. Translated, it gives CASSSQGFDAEQYF.

This clonotype showed up just a few times. The V gene is TRBV6-1, the J gene TRBJ2-5; TRBD1 or TRBD2 may be the D gene (6 bases each). This CDR3 is 14 amino acids long. Germline values: CDR1 MNHNS, CDR2 SASEGT. Trimming took off 11 bases at V and 7 bases at J, with 23 bases between the two ends. The CDR3 region has the DNA TGTGCCGGCGCTCGGGGGCAACAGTTTGGGACCCAGTACTTC. Translated, it gives CAGARGQQFGTQYF.

This chain links TRBV10-3 with TRBJ1-5, with D perhaps TRBD1 (6 bases). The CDR3 loop spans 14 amino acids. The ends were cut back, 3 bases at V and 6 bases at J, with 12 bases in the middle. Germline CDR1 ENHRY, CDR2 SYGVKD. CDR3 nucleotide sequence: TGTGCCATCAGTGATAGGACAGATAGTCAGCCCCAGCATTTT. Translation: CAISDRTDSQPQHF.

The chain joins TRBV6-6 to TRBJ2-7; 10 bases agree with TRBD2. The J segment lost 7 bases and the V segment lost 6 bases, leaving 12 bases of the junction unmatched. Germline V gives CDR1 MNHNY, CDR2 SVGAGI (reference sequence). The CDR3 sequence is 15 residues long. The CDR3 nucleotides read TGTGCCAGCAGAAATATAGCGGGGGGCTGGAAGGAGCAGTACTTC. Protein sequence: CASRNIAGGWKEQYF.

The chain carries TRBV7-2 and TRBJ2-4, with D possibly TRBD1 on 5 matching bases. CDR1 and CDR2 (germline): SGHTA, FQGNSA. The CDR3 covers 15 residues. Trimming removed 1 base from V and 3 bases from J, with 10 bases in between. CDR3 in amino acids: CASSLGRVGKNIQYF. DNA for the CDR3: TGTGCCAGCAGCTTAGGCAGGGTAGGCAAAAACATTCAGTACTTC.

This clonotype was counted a few times. The genes are TRBV29-1 and TRBJ2-7; 12 bases line up with TRBD1. With V trimmed by 5 bases and J by 1 base, 9 bases remained unmatched. CDR3 length: 16 residues. CDR1 and CDR2 (germline): SQVTM, ANQGSEA. The CDR3 nucleotides are TGCAGCGTTAGGGGACAGGGGGCGATAGGATCCTACGAGCAGTACTTC. As protein: CSVRGQGAIGSYEQYF.

The chain joins TRBV6-5 to TRBJ2-1, with D unresolved. V was cut by 6 bases and J by 0 bases, with 12 bases left in between. Germline CDR1 is MNHEY and CDR2 is SVGAGI. The CDR3 runs 15 residues. The CDR3 here is CASSLLMSSYNEQFF. DNA of the CDR3: TGTGCCAGCAGCCTGCTCATGAGCTCCTACAATGAGCAGTTCTTC.

This clonotype has just a few counts. The chain is built from TRBV6-4 and TRBJ2-7, with D possibly called TRBD1 or TRBD2 (6 bases each). The CDR3 covers 15 residues. Trimming removed 8 bases at V and 0 bases at J, with 17 bases between. CDR1 and CDR2 (germline): MRHNA, SNTAGT. As DNA, the CDR3 is TGTGCCAGCGCCCCAACCCGGGGGCTCTCCTACGAGCAGTACTTC. The encoded protein is CASAPTRGLSYEQYF.

This clonotype was counted only a few times. The chain is built from TRBV4-3 and TRBJ2-3, with TRBD2 identical over 10 bases. Germline V gene data show CDR1 as LGHNA and CDR2 as YSLEER. This CDR3 is 16 amino acids long. The trim removed 2 bases at V and 6 bases at J, leaving 8 bases unmatched. CDR3 amino acids: CASSQTIAGGRDTQYF. Here the CDR3 DNA reads TGCGCCAGCAGCCAAACTATAGCGGGGGGCCGGGATACGCAGTATTTT.

This clonotype turned up a few times. The gene calls are TRBV11-2 and TRBJ2-1, with a possible D match to TRBD2 (6 bases). Trimming left V 1 base short and J 8 bases short, with 15 bases between. The germline V gene encodes CDR1 SGHAT and CDR2 FQNNGV. There are 15 residues in the CDR3. The chain's CDR3 is CASSLGRARGDEQFF. The CDR3 DNA sequence: TGTGCCAGCAGCTTAGGGAGGGCAAGGGGCGATGAGCAGTTCTTC.

Regarding this clonotype: A junction boundary mismatches the germline segment, possibly from a read error. This chain connects TRBV2 to TRBJ2-3, with no clear D. The CDR3 loop spans 17 amino acids. Germline CDR1 reads SNHLY; CDR2 reads FYNNEI. CDR3 nucleotides: TGTGCCAGCAGTGAATCGGGCTCCGGAAAAAAAACAGATACGCGGTATTTT. This codes for CASSESGSGKKTDTRYF.

This chain uses TRBV2 with TRBJ1-1; 9 bases are shared with TRBD1. Germline V gives CDR1 SNHLY, CDR2 FYNNEI. The CDR3 sequence is 15 residues long. With V trimmed by 7 bases and J by 4 bases, 10 bases remained unmatched. The CDR3 bases are TGTGCCAGCATGGGAAGGACAGGGGTCCCCACTGAAGCTTTCTTT. This encodes CASMGRTGVPTEAFF.

The chain couples TRBV4-1 to TRBJ2-7; D gene unclear. This CDR3 has 15 amino acids. Germline CDR1 reads MGHRA; CDR2 reads YSYEKL. V lost 0 bases, J lost 3 bases, and 12 bases lay in between. The CDR3 reads CASSQDHRNYYEQYF. The CDR3 nucleotides are TGCGCCAGCAGCCAAGATCATCGGAACTACTACGAGCAGTACTTC.

This clonotype was observed a handful of times. The chain couples TRBV20-1 to TRBJ1-4, with 8 bases matching TRBD1. CDR3 length: 14 residues. The germline V gene has CDR1 DFQATT and CDR2 SNEGSKA (reference sequence). V lost 5 bases and J lost 10; bases outside the gene matches: 12. The CDR3 DNA follows: TGCAGTGCTCTCCACCAGGGGGCTCGGGGAAAACTGTTTTTT. Its protein is CSALHQGARGKLFF.

In this sample, this clonotype turned up once. V is TRBV19 and J is TRBJ1-4; perhaps TRBD1 as D (6 bases). With 3 bases removed from V and 14 bases from J, the gap between germline ends came to 19 bases. This CDR3 is built from 14 residues. Germline CDR1 reads LNHDA; CDR2 reads SQIVND (reference sequence). Written as DNA, the CDR3 is TGTGCCAGTAGTATTGGTCCAGGGGCCCGGCGGCTGTTTTTT. Its translation: CASSIGPGARRLFF.

Concerning this clonotype itself: A read error may produce the germline difference seen at one junction end. The chain carries TRBV7-7 and TRBJ2-1; 13 bases map to TRBD2. The germline CDR1 and CDR2 sequences are SSHAT and FNYEAQ (reference sequence). This CDR3 spans 16 amino acids. The CDR3 nucleotides are TGTGCTAGCAGCGCGGGGACTAGCGGGGTCTACAAGGCGCAGTTCTTC. This translates into CASSAGTSGVYKAQFF.

CDR3 in DNA: TGTGCCAGCAGCGTGGGGACTAGCGGGACTAGCGAGCAGTTCTTC. Translation gives CASSVGTSGTSEQFF. This chain uses TRBV9 with TRBJ2-1; the match to TRBD2 covers 13 bases. The CDR3 has 15 amino acids. V trimming: 2 bases; J trimming: 10 bases; junction bases outside the gene matches: 6. Germline assignment: CDR1 SGDLS and CDR2 YYNGEE.

The V call is TRBV19, the J call TRBJ1-2, with 8 bases aligning to TRBD1. Germline V gene data show CDR1 as LNHDA and CDR2 as SQIVND (reference sequence). The CDR3 is 14 residues long. With 5 bases clipped from V and 4 bases from J, the junction kept 6 bases outside the gene matches. CDR3 in DNA: TGTGCCAGTAGTTGGGGACAGGCCAGCTATGGCTACACCTTC. It translates to CASSWGQASYGYTF.

The rearrangement joins TRBV20-1 to TRBJ2-7; 11 nucleotides agree with TRBD2. After removal of 0 bases from V and 4 bases from J, the junction contained 5 bases not matched to a gene. CDR3 length equals 15 residues. The germline V gene has CDR1 DFQATT and CDR2 SNEGSKA (reference sequence). Written as DNA, the CDR3 is TGCAGTGCTAGAGATCCCCTAGCGGGGGGATACGAGCAGTACTTC. This encodes CSARDPLAGGYEQYF.

This chain links TRBV24-1 with TRBJ2-1; 8 positions agree with TRBD1. CDR1 is KGHDR and CDR2 is SFDVKD in the germline V gene. The V and J ends lost 4 bases and 6 bases, in that order; junction bases with no gene match: 4. The length of the CDR3 is 14 residues. The CDR3 loop reads CATSDEGQGNEQFF. The CDR3, as DNA: TGTGCCACCAGTGACGAAGGACAGGGCAATGAGCAGTTCTTC.

The chain has TRBV6-2 or TRBV6-3 and TRBJ1-6; D unclear. There are 16 residues in the CDR3. Germline values: CDR1 MNHEY, CDR2 SVGEGT. V lost 4 bases and J lost 0, with 10 bases in between. The CDR3 DNA follows: TGTGCCAGCAGTTCATCGCGGAGCTCCTATAATTCACCCCTCCACTTT. This translates into CASSSSRSSYNSPLHF.